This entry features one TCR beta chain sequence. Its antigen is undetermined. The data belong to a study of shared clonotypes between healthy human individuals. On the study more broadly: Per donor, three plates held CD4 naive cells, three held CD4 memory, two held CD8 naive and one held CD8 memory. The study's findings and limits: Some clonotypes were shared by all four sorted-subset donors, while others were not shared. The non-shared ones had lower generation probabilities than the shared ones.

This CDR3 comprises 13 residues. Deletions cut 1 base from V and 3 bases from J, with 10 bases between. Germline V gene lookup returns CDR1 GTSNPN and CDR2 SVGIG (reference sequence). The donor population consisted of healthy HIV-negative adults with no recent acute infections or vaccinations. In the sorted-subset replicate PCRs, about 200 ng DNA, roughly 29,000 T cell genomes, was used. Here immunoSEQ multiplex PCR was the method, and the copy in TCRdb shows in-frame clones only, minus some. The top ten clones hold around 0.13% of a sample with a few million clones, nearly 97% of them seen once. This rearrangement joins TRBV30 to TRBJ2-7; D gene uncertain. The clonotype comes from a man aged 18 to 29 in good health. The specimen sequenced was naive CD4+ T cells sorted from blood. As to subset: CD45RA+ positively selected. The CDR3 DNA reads TGTGCCTGGAGTGCTGGCCCTGACTACGAGCAGTACTTC. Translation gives CAWSAGPDYEQYF.